This paragraph reports one TCR beta chain. In the same sample, other DNA sequences code for this CDR3. In replicate PCRs of sorted subsets, roughly 200 ng DNA, tens of thousands of T cell genomes, was used. Only in-frame clones appear in the TCRdb table, and some are missing; sequencing was by immunoSEQ multiplex PCR. The data contain over a million clones, roughly 80% of them singletons. The sample originates from a study of shared clonotypes between healthy human individuals. CDR1 and CDR2 (germline): SEHNR, FQNEAQ (reference sequence). Trimming took 3 bases from V and 4 from J, leaving 2 bases between them. The CDR3 contains 11 residues.

The source is a man younger than 35 in good health. This chain links TRBV7-9 with TRBJ2-3; D is unresolved. Material for sequencing was memory CD4+ T cells sorted from blood. The subset denotes: CD45RA-negative fraction. The CDR3 loop is CASSFSDTQYF. CDR3 bases: TGTGCCAGCAGCTTCTCAGATACGCAGTATTTT. Using reference TRBV7-9 and TRBJ2-3 for the parts outside the CDR3, the full variable domain is DTGVSQNPRHKITKRGQNVTFRCDPISEHNRLYWYRQTLGQGPEFLTYFQNEAQLEKSRLLSDRFSAERPKGSFSTLEIQRTEQGDSAMYLCASSFSDTQYFGPGTRLTVL.